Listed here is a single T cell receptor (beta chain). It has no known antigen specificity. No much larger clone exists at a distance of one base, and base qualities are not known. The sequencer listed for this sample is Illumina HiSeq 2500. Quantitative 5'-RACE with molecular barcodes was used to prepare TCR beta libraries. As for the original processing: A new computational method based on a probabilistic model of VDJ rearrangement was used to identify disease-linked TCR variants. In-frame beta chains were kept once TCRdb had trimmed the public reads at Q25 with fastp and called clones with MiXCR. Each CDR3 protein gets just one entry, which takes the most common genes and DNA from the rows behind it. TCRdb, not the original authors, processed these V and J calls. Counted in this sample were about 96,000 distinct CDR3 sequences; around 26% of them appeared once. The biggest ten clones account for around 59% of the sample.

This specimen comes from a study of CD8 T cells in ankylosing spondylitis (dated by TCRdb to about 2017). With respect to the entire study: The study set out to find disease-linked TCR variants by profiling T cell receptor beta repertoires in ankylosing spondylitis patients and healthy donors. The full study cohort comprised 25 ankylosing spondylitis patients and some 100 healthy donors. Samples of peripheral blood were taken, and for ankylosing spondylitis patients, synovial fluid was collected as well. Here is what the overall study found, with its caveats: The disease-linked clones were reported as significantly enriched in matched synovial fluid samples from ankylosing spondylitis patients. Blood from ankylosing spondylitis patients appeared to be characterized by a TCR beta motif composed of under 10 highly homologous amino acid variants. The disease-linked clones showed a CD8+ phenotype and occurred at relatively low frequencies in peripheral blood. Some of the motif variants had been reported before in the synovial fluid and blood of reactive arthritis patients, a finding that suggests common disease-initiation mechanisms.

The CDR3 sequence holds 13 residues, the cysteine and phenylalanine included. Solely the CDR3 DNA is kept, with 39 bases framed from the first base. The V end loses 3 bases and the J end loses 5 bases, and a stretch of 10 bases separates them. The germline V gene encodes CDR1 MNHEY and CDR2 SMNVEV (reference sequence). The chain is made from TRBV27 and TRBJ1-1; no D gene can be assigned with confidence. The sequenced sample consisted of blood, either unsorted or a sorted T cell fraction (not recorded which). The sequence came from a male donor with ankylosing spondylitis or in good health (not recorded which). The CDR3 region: CASSFIGLTEAFF. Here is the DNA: TGTGCCAGCAGTTTCATTGGGTTAACTGAAGCTTTCTTT.